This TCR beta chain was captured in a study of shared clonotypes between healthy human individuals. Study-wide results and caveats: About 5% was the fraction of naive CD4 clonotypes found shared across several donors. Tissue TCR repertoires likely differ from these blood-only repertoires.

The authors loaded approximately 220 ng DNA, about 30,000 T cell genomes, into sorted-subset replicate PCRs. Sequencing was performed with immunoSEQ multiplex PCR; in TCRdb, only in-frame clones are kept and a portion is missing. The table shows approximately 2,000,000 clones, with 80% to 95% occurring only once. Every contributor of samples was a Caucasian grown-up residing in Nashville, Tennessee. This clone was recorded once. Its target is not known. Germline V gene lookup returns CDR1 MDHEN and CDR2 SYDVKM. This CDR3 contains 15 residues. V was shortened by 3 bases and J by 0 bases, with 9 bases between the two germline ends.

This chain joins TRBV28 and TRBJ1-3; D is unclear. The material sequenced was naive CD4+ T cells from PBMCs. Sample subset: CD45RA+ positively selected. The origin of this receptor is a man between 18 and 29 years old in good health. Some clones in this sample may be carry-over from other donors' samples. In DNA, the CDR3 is TGTGCCAGCAGTTTTTTAGTCAACTCTGGAAACACCATATATTTT. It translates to CASSFLVNSGNTIYF.